A selection of T cell receptor beta chains follows, all from one sample in a study of blood T cell repertoires in COVID-19. Here immunoSEQ multiplex PCR was the method, and the copy in TCRdb shows in-frame clones only, minus some. The repertoire consists of around 290,000 clones, with around 86% occurring once and the leading ten covering about 1.7%. The material sequenced was PBMCs or T cells enriched from blood (not recorded which). These receptors were obtained from a woman aged 40 to 55 who had recovered from COVID-19. The CDR3 runs from the conserved cysteine through the conserved F or W. Each record gives: V gene, J gene, clone size, D gene, CDR3 protein, CDR3 DNA. D genes are given only for firm matches. Expanded clones get a size class; other rows say once, few or many, or leave the size out.

TRBV5-1,TRBJ2-1,-,TRBD2,CASSLSQGLAGNEQFF,TGCGCCAGCAGCTTGTCGCAGGGACTAGCGGGAAATGAGCAGTTCTTC
TRBV7-2,TRBJ2-3,-,TRBD2,CASSLRGVRRWADTQYF,TGTGCCAGCAGCTTACGGGGGGTGAGGCGGTGGGCAGATACGCAGTATTTT
TRBV11-2,TRBJ1-1,few,-,CASSLGVRSEAFF,TGTGCCAGCAGCCTCGGGGTCCGAAGCGAAGCTTTCTTT
TRBV18,TRBJ2-7,-,TRBD2,CASSPNGAGTSEQYF,TGTGCCAGCTCACCGAACGGTGCCGGGACTAGCGAGCAGTACTTC
TRBV7-2,TRBJ2-3,-,TRBD1,CASSLGQGRTDTQYF,TGTGCCAGCAGCCTAGGACAGGGAAGGACAGATACGCAGTATTTT
TRBV6-2/TRBV6-3,TRBJ1-1,-,-,CASSAGGRIQAFF,TGTGCCAGCAGTGCGGGGGGGCGAATTCAGGCTTTCTTT
TRBV9,TRBJ1-6,-,-,CASSVAPFSPLHF,TGTGCCAGCAGCGTAGCCCCCTTCTCTCCCCTCCACTTT
TRBV27,TRBJ1-6,-,-,CASDTRDSHLPKGNSPLHF,TGTGCCAGCGATACACGGGACTCCCATCTGCCAAAGGGTAATTCACCCCTCCACTTT
TRBV5-1,TRBJ1-6,-,-,CASSLAGSLALHF,TGCGCCAGCAGCTTGGCAGGGTCTTTAGCCCTCCACTTT
TRBV5-8,TRBJ2-2,-,TRBD2,CASSLRLAGTGELFF,TGTGCCAGCAGCTTGCGACTAGCGGGTACCGGGGAGCTGTTTTTT
TRBV15,TRBJ2-7,once,TRBD1,CATSRRQDRGPNYYEQYF,TGTGCCACCAGCAGAAGACAGGACAGGGGCCCTAATTATTACGAGCAGTACTTC
TRBV18,TRBJ1-5,few,-,CASSPNTQKNQPQHF,TGTGCCAGCTCACCTAACACCCAGAAAAATCAGCCCCAGCATTTT
TRBV2,TRBJ1-2,few,-,CASSAEVEYGYTF,TGTGCCAGCAGTGCAGAGGTTGAGTATGGCTACACCTTC
TRBV5-6,TRBJ2-1,once,TRBD2,CASSLSSGGFNEQFF,TGTGCCAGCAGCTTGTCCAGCGGGGGGTTCAATGAGCAGTTCTTC
TRBV2,TRBJ2-4,-,-,CASQGGDIQYF,TGTGCCAGCCAGGGGGGTGACATTCAGTACTTC
TRBV30,TRBJ2-7,-,-,CAWITPREQYF,TGTGCCTGGATTACTCCGCGGGAGCAGTACTTC
TRBV5-1,TRBJ2-3,once,TRBD2,CASKGLAGLSDTQYF,TGCGCCAGCAAGGGACTAGCGGGACTGTCAGATACGCAGTATTTT
TRBV6-2/TRBV6-3,TRBJ2-5,-,TRBD2,CASSRRRASGQETQYF,TGTGCCAGCAGTCGTCGGCGCGCTAGCGGCCAAGAGACCCAGTACTTC